These 32 T cell receptor beta chains share one sample of origin, sequenced in a study of cytomegalovirus exposure and HLA in healthy donors. It was with 60 Vbeta and 13 Jbeta primers that the PCR ran. Libraries were prepared by immunoSEQ multiplex PCR; TCRdb keeps only in-frame clonotypes and omits some of them. The data contain 120,000 or so clones, approximately 80% of them singletons. Sequenced input: PBMCs. The receptors were gathered from a human donor in good health.

The chain uses TRBV2 and TRBJ1-4; D might be TRBD1 (6 bases). Germline CDR1 is SNHLY and CDR2 is FYNNEI. Trimming took 6 bases from V and 3 from J, leaving 11 bases between them. CDR3 length: 14 residues. Here the CDR3 reads CASSPTGPNEKLFF. The CDR3 DNA reads as TGTGCCAGCAGCCCGACAGGTCCTAATGAAAAACTGTTTTTT.

The rearrangement uses TRBV28 and TRBJ1-1; D is possibly TRBD1 (6 bases). The length of the CDR3 is 17 residues. CDR1 is MDHEN, CDR2 SYDVKM, per germline. V lost 1 base, J lost 2 bases, and 17 bases lay in between. The CDR3 sequence is CASSLSAYGQINTEAFF. CDR3 coding DNA: TGTGCCAGCAGTTTATCGGCATACGGACAGATTAACACTGAAGCTTTCTTT.

DNA of the CDR3: TGTGCCAGCAGCTACGGGACAGGGGGGTACGAGCAGTACTTC. It codes for CASSYGTGGYEQYF. The chain recombines TRBV6-6 with TRBJ2-7; TRBD1 matches at 11 bases. The germline V gene encodes CDR1 MNHNY and CDR2 SVGAGI (reference sequence). This CDR3 has 14 amino acids. With V trimmed by 6 bases and J by 4 bases, 5 bases remained unmatched.

The chain recombines TRBV28 with TRBJ1-1, with D tentatively TRBD1 (5 bases). The CDR3 is 13 amino acids. Trimming took 3 bases from V and 9 from J, leaving 14 bases between them. In germline, CDR1 is MDHEN, CDR2 SYDVKM. The CDR3, as DNA: TGTGCCAGCAGTTTCCCCCCCCAGGGCCAAGCTTTCTTT. It specifies CASSFPPQGQAFF.

This clone was counted only a few times. The chain carries TRBV5-1 and TRBJ1-2, with D uncertain. The CDR3 is 13 residues long. V was trimmed by 2 bases and J by 3 bases, leaving 8 bases between them. Germline V gene data show CDR1 as SGHRS and CDR2 as YFSETQ. The CDR3 sequence: CASSFGVHYGYTF. CDR3 nucleotide sequence: TGCGCCAGCAGCTTCGGGGTACACTATGGCTACACCTTC.

The CDR3, as DNA: TGTGCCAGCAGCTTGATGGGGGACAGCCTTAATGAAAAACTGTTTTTT. Residues: CASSLMGDSLNEKLFF. This sequence joins TRBV5-6 and TRBJ1-4; 7 bases fit TRBD1. With V trimmed by 1 base and J by 4 bases, 7 bases remained unmatched. The CDR3 loop spans 16 amino acids. Germline V gene sequence: CDR1 SGHDT, CDR2 YYEEEE.

V gene TRBV5-1 combines with J gene TRBJ2-2, with 11 bases lining up with TRBD1. CDR1 and CDR2 from the germline V gene are SGHRS and YFSETQ. V trimming: 6 bases; J trimming: 6 bases; junction bases outside the gene matches: 7. This CDR3 has 15 residues. The CDR3, as DNA: TGCGCCAGCATCACTGGACAGGGGGCATCCGGGGAGCTGTTTTTT. Translating it yields CASITGQGASGELFF.

CDR3 nucleotide sequence: TGTGCCAGCAGCCTTGACAGGGGGCAAGGCTATGGCTACACCTTC. Residues: CASSLDRGQGYGYTF. This chain uses TRBV5-6 with TRBJ1-2; 10 bases match TRBD1. The CDR3 spans 15 residues. Unmatched junction bases numbered 7, after V lost 4 bases and J lost 4 bases. CDR1 and CDR2 from the germline V gene are SGHDT and YYEEEE.

With regard to this clone: This sample also contains other DNA sequences that code for the same CDR3. This rearrangement joins TRBV27 to TRBJ2-7; 8 nucleotides line up with TRBD1. The ends lost 5 bases at V and 6 bases at J; junction bases unmatched: 12. Germline V gene lookup returns CDR1 MNHEY and CDR2 SMNVEV (reference sequence). The length of the CDR3 is 15 residues. CDR3: CASSPRLTGESEQYF. Written as DNA, the CDR3 is TGTGCCAGCAGTCCCCGCCTGACAGGGGAGAGCGAGCAGTACTTC.

This chain links TRBV2 with TRBJ1-5, with D possibly being TRBD1 (6 bases). This CDR3 region has 14 residues. V lost 5 bases and J lost 0, with 8 bases in between. Germline CDR1 is SNHLY and CDR2 is FYNNEI. CDR3 DNA sequence: TGTGCCAGCAGTAGGACAGATAGCAATCAGCCCCAGCATTTT. This gives the protein CASSRTDSNQPQHF. The entire variable domain, with the rest obtained from reference TRBV2 and TRBJ1-5, is as follows: EPEVTQTPSHQVTQMGQEVILRCVPISNHLYFYWYRQILGQKVEFLVSFYNNEISEKSEIFDDQFSVERPDGSNFTLKIRSTKLEDSAMYFCASSRTDSNQPQHFGDGTRLSIL.

A word on this clone: Germline and junction disagree at one end, which may indicate a read error. The V gene is TRBV30, the J gene TRBJ2-7; tentative D call: TRBD1 (6 bases). The CDR3 covers 12 residues. Germline CDR1 reads GTSNPN; CDR2 reads SVGIG (reference sequence). The CDR3 sequence is CAWEQGSHEQYF. CDR3 DNA sequence: TGTGCCTGGGAACAGGGCTCCCACGAGCAGTACTTC.

The rearrangement joins TRBV5-1 to TRBJ2-1; D is perhaps TRBD2 (6 bases). The germline CDR1 and CDR2 sequences are SGHRS and YFSETQ. The CDR3 totals 16 residues. The V and J ends lost 1 base and 5 bases respectively, with 16 bases between them. The CDR3 sequence: CASSLTGAAADNEQFF. The DNA for the CDR3 is TGCGCCAGCAGCTTGACGGGAGCCGCGGCAGACAATGAGCAGTTCTTC.

The rearrangement uses TRBV6-6 and TRBJ2-2; D gene uncertain. The CDR3 runs to 13 residues. V lost 7 bases to trimming and J lost 6 bases, with 12 bases between them. The germline CDR1 and CDR2 sequences are MNHNY and SVGAGI (reference sequence). Written as DNA, the CDR3 is TGTGCCAGCACCTCTAGTCCCCCCGGGGAGCTGTTTTTT. Protein: CASTSSPPGELFF.

Only one count was recorded for this clone. This chain connects TRBV10-1 to TRBJ2-5, with a weak D call TRBD1 (5 bases). In germline, CDR1 is WNHNN, CDR2 SYGVQD (reference sequence). The CDR3 totals 13 residues. V lost 2 bases to trimming and J lost 6 bases, with 10 bases between them. CDR3 coding DNA: TGCGCCAGCAGTGAGACAGGTCTGCAGACCCAGTACTTC. It translates to CASSETGLQTQYF.

This chain joins TRBV5-6 and TRBJ1-2; 8 bases match TRBD1. The trim removed 2 bases at V and 2 bases at J, leaving 5 bases unmatched. The CDR3 is 15 amino acids. Germline CDR1 reads SGHDT; CDR2 reads YYEEEE. The CDR3 nucleotides are TGTGCCAGCAGCTTTCCGGACAGGGTGAACTATGGCTACACCTTC. Translating gives CASSFPDRVNYGYTF.

CDR3: CASSPQIAGGRTGELFF. Written as DNA, the CDR3 is TGTGCCAGCTCACCACAGATAGCGGGAGGACGGACCGGGGAGCTGTTTTTT. The chain links TRBV18 to TRBJ2-2, with TRBD2 matching over 10 bases. The CDR3 is 17 amino acids. The germline V gene has CDR1 KGHSH and CDR2 LQKENI. V gave up 1 base and J gave up 5 bases; unmatched junction bases: 7.

The chain couples TRBV2 to TRBJ2-1, with D possibly TRBD1 on 6 matching bases. The CDR3 extends over 14 amino acids. In germline, CDR1 is SNHLY, CDR2 FYNNEI. Between the trimmed V and J ends, which lost 6 bases and 4 bases, there was a span of 13 bases. The CDR3 loop reads CASRGYDRYNEQFF. Here the CDR3 DNA reads TGTGCCAGCAGGGGATATGACAGGTACAATGAGCAGTTCTTC. The variable domain in full, completed from reference TRBV2 and TRBJ2-1, reads EPEVTQTPSHQVTQMGQEVILRCVPISNHLYFYWYRQILGQKVEFLVSFYNNEISEKSEIFDDQFSVERPDGSNFTLKIRSTKLEDSAMYFCASRGYDRYNEQFFGPGTRLTVL.

This chain joins TRBV29-1 and TRBJ2-5, with D possibly TRBD1 on 5 matching bases. Per germline, CDR1 SQVTM and CDR2 ANQGSEA. CDR3 length: 13 residues. The V and J ends lost 7 bases and 3 bases respectively, with 15 bases between them. The CDR3: CSAELQEKETQYF. In DNA, the CDR3 is TGCAGCGCCGAATTACAGGAAAAAGAGACCCAGTACTTC. Variable domain in full (rest from reference TRBV29-1 and TRBJ2-5): SAVISQKPSRDICQRGTSLTIQCQVDSQVTMMFWYRQQPGQSLTLIATANQGSEATYESGFVIDKFPISRPNLTFSTLTVSNMSPEDSSIYLCSAELQEKETQYFGPGTRLLVL.

V usage is TRBV5-1 and J usage is TRBJ1-5, with 8 bases that match TRBD1. CDR3 size: 14 residues. CDR1 is SGHRS and CDR2 is YFSETQ in the germline V gene. The ends lost 4 bases at V and 7 bases at J; junction bases unmatched: 7. The CDR3 nucleotides read TGCGCCAGCAGCGCAGGACAGGGAGGCCAGCCCCAGCATTTT. Protein product: CASSAGQGGQPQHF.

This chain links TRBV30 with TRBJ1-1; D gene ambiguous. The CDR3 contains 13 residues. Deletions cut 2 bases from V and 2 bases from J, with 9 bases between. From germline, CDR1 is GTSNPN and CDR2 SVGIG (reference sequence). CDR3 bases: TGTGCCTGGAGTTCTAGAGGTAACACTGAAGCTTTCTTT. Its protein is CAWSSRGNTEAFF. Filled out from reference TRBV30 and TRBJ1-1, the complete variable domain reads SQTIHQWPATLVQPVGSPLSLECTVEGTSNPNLYWYRQAAGRGLQLLFYSVGIGQISSEVPQNLSASRPQDRQFILSSKKLLLSDSGFYLCAWSSRGNTEAFFGQGTRLTVV.

This chain uses TRBV28 with TRBJ1-5; possible D gene TRBD1, 6 bases. This CDR3 spans 15 amino acids. CDR1 is MDHEN and CDR2 is SYDVKM in the germline V gene. V was clipped by 3 bases and J by 3 bases, with 12 bases between them. CDR3 sequence: CASSLGGRVNQPQHF. CDR3 nucleotides: TGTGCCAGCAGTTTGGGGGGGCGGGTCAATCAGCCCCAGCATTTT.

V usage is TRBV5-6 and J usage is TRBJ1-4; D might be TRBD1 (6 bases). Per germline, CDR1 SGHDT and CDR2 YYEEEE. This CDR3 region has 15 residues. The V end lost 0 bases, the J end lost 4 bases, and 10 bases lay between the germline ends. The CDR3 sequence is CASSLGPGVNEKLFF. The DNA of the CDR3 is TGTGCCAGCAGCTTGGGGCCAGGGGTTAATGAAAAACTGTTTTTT.

The rearrangement joins TRBV9 to TRBJ2-3, with TRBD2 matching over 9 bases. After removal of 1 base from V and 6 bases from J, the junction contained 12 bases not matched to a gene. This CDR3 is 17 amino acids long. The germline CDR1 and CDR2 sequences are SGDLS and YYNGEE. CDR3 sequence: CASSVRGGLAGSDTQYF. CDR3 DNA sequence: TGTGCCAGCAGCGTACGGGGGGGGCTAGCGGGATCCGATACGCAGTATTTT.

In its sample, this clone was seen a few times. The CDR3 DNA follows: TGTGCCAGCAGGACGTTGAGACCGGACAGGGGGAACACCGGGGAGCTGTTTTTT. It translates to CASRTLRPDRGNTGELFF. J is TRBJ2-2 and V is TRBV27; 9 bases are shared with TRBD1. The germline V gene has CDR1 MNHEY and CDR2 SMNVEV (reference sequence). This CDR3 spans 18 amino acids. The V gene end was trimmed by 6 bases and the J gene end by 1 base; junction bases not matched to a gene: 12.

The chain employs TRBV10-3 and TRBJ2-2, with 10 nucleotides matching TRBD1. Looked up from germline, CDR1 is ENHRY and CDR2 is SYGVKD. This CDR3 is built from 15 residues. With V trimmed by 6 bases and J by 4 bases, 5 bases remained unmatched. CDR3 DNA: TGTGCCATCAGGGAGACAGGGGGCCGCACCGGGGAGCTGTTTTTT. It is translated as CAIRETGGRTGELFF.

J is TRBJ2-3 and V is TRBV6-6; weak D call: TRBD2 (5 bases). V shed 2 bases and J shed 2 bases, with 14 bases lying between them. This CDR3 comprises 16 residues. Germline CDR1 MNHNY, CDR2 SVGAGI (reference sequence). DNA for the CDR3: TGTGCCAGCAGTTACGGAGGCCCCCTGTCCACAGATACGCAGTATTTT. Amino acids: CASSYGGPLSTDTQYF.

This CDR3 is CASSVGTGQETQYF. CDR3 nucleotide sequence: TGTGCCAGCAGCGTAGGGACAGGGCAAGAGACCCAGTACTTC. The V and J genes are TRBV9 and TRBJ2-5, with 8 bases matching TRBD1. The V segment lost 0 bases and the J segment 2 bases; nucleotides outside the gene matches: 0. The CDR3 has 14 residues. Looked up from germline, CDR1 is SGDLS and CDR2 is YYNGEE.

The V and J genes are TRBV28 and TRBJ2-2; 8 bases match TRBD1. The CDR3 has 15 amino acids. V gave up 2 bases and J gave up 7 bases; unmatched junction bases: 6. Germline V gene data show CDR1 as MDHEN and CDR2 as SYDVKM. CDR3 coding DNA: TGTGCCAGCAGTTTACTACAGGGGGTCGTCGGGGAGCTGTTTTTT. It is translated as CASSLLQGVVGELFF.

The chain is built from TRBV20-1 and TRBJ2-7, with D perhaps matching TRBD2 (6 bases). This CDR3 spans 11 amino acids. V was cut by 5 bases and J by 5 bases, with 10 bases left in between. Germline V gives CDR1 DFQATT, CDR2 SNEGSKA (reference sequence). The CDR3: CSAASSDEQYF. For the CDR3, the DNA is TGCAGTGCTGCTTCTAGCGACGAGCAGTACTTC.

This clone was counted between two and nine times. The CDR3 DNA is TGCGCCAGCAGCGAGGGACTAGCGGGAGCCGGAACAGATACGCAGTATTTT. It yields the protein CASSEGLAGAGTDTQYF. The chain couples TRBV5-1 to TRBJ2-3; 14 bases match TRBD2. The J segment lost 3 bases and the V segment lost 4 bases, leaving 7 bases of the junction unmatched. This CDR3 has 17 residues. The germline gives CDR1 SGHRS, CDR2 YFSETQ.

V usage is TRBV6-5 and J usage is TRBJ1-1, with TRBD1 as a possible D gene (5 bases). The CDR3 extends over 14 amino acids. Trimming stripped 0 bases from V and 8 bases from J, with 13 bases between. CDR1 and CDR2 (germline): MNHEY, SVGAGI. CDR3 amino acids: CASSYSEGIGEAFF. In DNA, the CDR3 is TGTGCCAGCAGTTACTCGGAGGGGATTGGCGAAGCTTTCTTT.

The V and J genes are TRBV11-3 and TRBJ1-1, with D maybe TRBD1 (5 bases). Between the trimmed V and J ends, which lost 5 bases and 0 bases, there was a span of 16 bases. This CDR3 is 16 amino acids long. CDR1 SGHNT and CDR2 YENEEA come from the germline V gene. The CDR3 DNA reads as TGTGCCAGCAGCCACGGGCAGGGCAACATGAACACTGAAGCTTTCTTT. This sequence encodes CASSHGQGNMNTEAFF.